The source of this TCR beta chain is a study of blood T cell repertoires in COVID-19. Study as a whole: COVID-19 samples from acute and convalescent phases originated in the United States, Italy and Spain. PBMCs, B-cell-depleted T cells, or T cells were the source of the cDNA or gDNA that made up the material.

The CDR3 loop spans 13 amino acids. CDR1 KGHDR and CDR2 SFDVKD come from the germline V gene. The V and J ends lost 7 bases and 7 bases respectively, with 15 bases between them. Using immunoSEQ multiplex PCR, the repertoire was profiled, and TCRdb retains in-frame clones only, with some absent. The sample records 46,000 or so clones, over 65% being singletons. Sequencing was performed on peripheral blood. The sequence derives from a human donor in a cohort sampled during active COVID-19. The chain combines TRBV24-1 with TRBJ1-2, with D uncertain. The CDR3 protein is CATSRGGAGGYTF. CDR3 coding DNA: TGTGCCACCAGCCGGGGAGGAGCGGGTGGCTACACCTTC.